This T cell receptor (beta chain) was documented in a study of T cell responses to AZD1222 COVID-19 vaccine. Notes on the study in general: Close to half of all spike-specific TCRs reportedly target regions of the variants that are unmutated. Two AZD1222 doses significantly raised spike-specific TCR breadth and depth over controls.

With V trimmed by 10 bases and J by 5 bases, 8 bases remained unmatched. Looked up from germline, CDR1 is LNHDA and CDR2 is SQIVND (reference sequence). This CDR3 has 14 amino acids. Pooling was applied to second doses at about 4 or about 12 weeks. Libraries were prepared by immunoSEQ multiplex PCR; TCRdb keeps only in-frame clonotypes and omits some of them. The sample holds tens of thousands of clones, approximately 89% seen once. Turning to this clone: The antigen is undetermined.

The chain couples TRBV19 to TRBJ2-2, with TRBD1 matching 9 bases. Sample: peripheral blood, taken 28 days after the second AZD1222 dose. The receptor was derived from an adult who received the AZD1222 COVID-19 vaccine. The CDR3 loop is CATISGQGTGELFF. For the CDR3, the DNA is TGTGCCACCATCTCCGGACAGGGGACCGGGGAGCTGTTTTTT.